Listed below are T cell receptor beta chains from one sample, sequenced in a study of T cell repertoires in cytomegalovirus infection. TCRdb re-called the reads with MiXCR, one entry per CDR3 protein. This table has 640,000 or so distinct CDR3 sequences, roughly a third appearing once. No antigen has been identified for these receptors. This specimen was cultured PBMCs, taken from culture after CMV antigen stimulation. Receptors were obtained from a human donor in good health (CMV status not recorded). Some clones in this sample may be carry-over from other donors' samples. Each CDR3 is given with its conserved first and last residue. Fields, in order: CDR3 DNA, CDR3 protein, V gene, D gene, J gene, clone size. A D gene is named only where the DNA matches it firmly. Rows give clone size only sometimes, using once, few, many, or a class for an expanded clone.

CDR3nt: TGCGCCAGCAGCCAAGAAACCGACGGGAACTATGGCTACACCTTC; CDR3aa: CASSQETDGNYGYTF; v_gene: TRBV4-3; d_gene: -; j_gene: TRBJ1-2; abundance: -
CDR3nt: TGTGCCAGCAGTCTCGGTCGCGGGTTGGGCTATGGCTACACCTTC; CDR3aa: CASSLGRGLGYGYTF; v_gene: TRBV27; d_gene: -; j_gene: TRBJ1-2; abundance: few
CDR3nt: TGTGCCAGCAGCTTAGTTGCGGGAGTAGGCTACGAGCAGTACTTC; CDR3aa: CASSLVAGVGYEQYF; v_gene: TRBV7-9; d_gene: TRBD2; j_gene: TRBJ2-7; abundance: -
CDR3nt: TGCAGTGCTTATCCGGGACTAGCGCCCTTGGATGAGCAGTTCTTC; CDR3aa: CSAYPGLAPLDEQFF; v_gene: TRBV20-1; d_gene: TRBD2; j_gene: TRBJ2-1; abundance: -
CDR3nt: TGTGCCAGCAGCCGCCCTCGGGGCGGGGTAAGCACAGATACGCAGTATTTT; CDR3aa: CASSRPRGGVSTDTQYF; v_gene: TRBV9; d_gene: -; j_gene: TRBJ2-3; abundance: -
CDR3nt: TGTGCCAGCAAGGGGACGGCTGTCTCTGGAAACACCATATATTTT; CDR3aa: CASKGTAVSGNTIYF; v_gene: TRBV6-8; d_gene: -; j_gene: TRBJ1-3; abundance: -
CDR3nt: TGCAGTGCTAGAGACCCGCGTACTAGCGGATTATACGAGCAGTACTTC; CDR3aa: CSARDPRTSGLYEQYF; v_gene: TRBV20-1; d_gene: TRBD2; j_gene: TRBJ2-7; abundance: -
CDR3nt: TGTGCCAGCAGCCCGACAGGGAAACTAGCCAAAAACATTCAGTACTTC; CDR3aa: CASSPTGKLAKNIQYF; v_gene: TRBV12-3/TRBV12-4; d_gene: TRBD1; j_gene: TRBJ2-4; abundance: -
CDR3nt: TGTGCCAGCAACCCTTGGGGGAGCACAGATACGCAGTATTTT; CDR3aa: CASNPWGSTDTQYF; v_gene: TRBV2; d_gene: -; j_gene: TRBJ2-3; abundance: -
CDR3nt: TGTGCCAGCAGTTACTTTTCCCCAGATACGCAGTATTTT; CDR3aa: CASSYFSPDTQYF; v_gene: TRBV6-2/TRBV6-3; d_gene: -; j_gene: TRBJ2-3; abundance: -
CDR3nt: TGTGCCAGCAGCCCAGGGACAACCCAGGGTGGCTACACCTTC; CDR3aa: CASSPGTTQGGYTF; v_gene: TRBV7-6; d_gene: -; j_gene: TRBJ1-2; abundance: -
CDR3nt: TGTGCCAGCAGCTTGGGACGAGGCGGGGGTCATTTTGAGCAGTACTTC; CDR3aa: CASSLGRGGGHFEQYF; v_gene: TRBV11-2; d_gene: TRBD2; j_gene: TRBJ2-7; abundance: -
CDR3nt: TGTGCCAGCAGCCAAGGAGGACTAGCGGAAGAGACCCAGTACTTC; CDR3aa: CASSQGGLAEETQYF; v_gene: TRBV3-1; d_gene: TRBD2; j_gene: TRBJ2-5; abundance: -
CDR3nt: TGTGCCAGCAGTGAGCAGGGGGCGATCAGTCAGCCCCAGCATTTT; CDR3aa: CASSEQGAISQPQHF; v_gene: TRBV2; d_gene: TRBD1; j_gene: TRBJ1-5; abundance: -